This T cell receptor beta chain was recorded in a study of T cells in Graves' hyperthyroidism and ophthalmopathy. For the study at large: Specimen type is peripheral blood, collected at initial diagnosis prior to any treatment.

Clinical symptoms, serum thyroxine and TRAb, thyroid ultrasound and orbital computed tomography together formed the diagnostic basis. Source material for PBMCs was more than 7.5 ml fresh peripheral blood. Amplified TCR beta CDR3 regions derived from RNA transcripts. The primer set for the first-round RT-PCR of the TCR CDR3 was HTBI. From the multiplex PCR reads, TCRdb called clonotypes with MiXCR, one entry per CDR3 protein. The profile shows fewer than 550,000 distinct CDR3 sequences, around a quarter of them singletons. The CDR3 totals 12 residues. With 6 bases removed from V and 2 bases from J, the gap between germline ends came to 7 bases.

This sequence was found in a young woman with Graves' ophthalmopathy. Sequencing was performed on blood. V gene TRBV12-3 or TRBV12-4 combines with J gene TRBJ1-1; D unclear. CDR3 in amino acids: CASSGPNTEAFF. The CDR3 coding sequence is TGTGCCAGCAGCGGGCCTAACACTGAAGCTTTCTTT.